This T cell receptor beta chain was sequenced for a study of cytomegalovirus exposure and HLA in healthy donors. Study details: Caucasian-associated ancestry cluster membership applied to about four fifths of 300 to 450 genotyped donors.

Study-level points and caveats: In all likelihood, a cluster of highly shared sequence variants was a sequencing artifact. According to an earlier analysis, most TCR beta V segments yielded productive rearrangements about 87% or about 30% of the time.

PCR involved 60 Vbeta and 13 Jbeta primers. Here immunoSEQ multiplex PCR was the method, and the copy in TCRdb shows in-frame clones only, minus some. Here the sample spans 85,000 to 100,000 clones, roughly three fifths being singletons. The CDR3 is made up of 13 amino acids. Germline loops: CDR1 SSHAT, CDR2 FNYEAQ (reference sequence). Note on this clone: The antigen is unknown. One end of the junction does not line up with germline, which may come from a read error.

The TCR originated in a man in his 60s in good health and CMV-seronegative. The chain joins TRBV7-7 to TRBJ2-7; 10 bases fit TRBD1. The specimen was PBMCs. The CDR3 region has the DNA TGTGCTAGCAGTTCCGGGACAGGGGCCGAGCAGTACTTC. It encodes CASSSGTGAEQYF.